This record covers a single TCR beta chain. This CDR3 contains 16 residues. Germline V gene sequence: CDR1 MNHEY, CDR2 SVGAGI. V was cut by 0 bases and J by 2 bases, with 14 bases left in between. The data were taken from a study of blood T cell repertoires in COVID-19. Study-wide context: Sources were T cells, B-cell-depleted T cells, or PBMCs; the material itself was cDNA or gDNA.

Clones were read by immunoSEQ multiplex PCR, and TCRdb kept only the in-frame ones, dropping some. The repertoire holds roughly 190,000 clones, with more than 75% as singletons. The sequence came from a man in his forties with active or convalescent COVID-19. The material sequenced was peripheral blood. The chain links TRBV6-5 to TRBJ2-7; perhaps TRBD2 as D (5 bases). The CDR3 sequence: CASSYSSGPTTYEQYF. In nucleotides, the CDR3 is TGTGCCAGCAGTTACTCAAGCGGACCAACTACCTACGAGCAGTACTTC.